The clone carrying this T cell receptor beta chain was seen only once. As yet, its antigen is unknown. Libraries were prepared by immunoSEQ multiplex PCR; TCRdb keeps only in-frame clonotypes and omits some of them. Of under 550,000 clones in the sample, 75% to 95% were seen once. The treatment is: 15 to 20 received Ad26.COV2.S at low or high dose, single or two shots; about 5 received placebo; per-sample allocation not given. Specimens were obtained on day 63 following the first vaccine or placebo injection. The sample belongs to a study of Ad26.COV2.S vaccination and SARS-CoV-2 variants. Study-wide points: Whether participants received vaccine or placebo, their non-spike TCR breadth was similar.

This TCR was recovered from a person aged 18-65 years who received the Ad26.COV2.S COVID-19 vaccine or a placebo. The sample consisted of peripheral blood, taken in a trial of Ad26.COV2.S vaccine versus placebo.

CDR3 nucleotide sequence: TGTGCCTGGACCCTAATGTGGGGGTCTGGGAATGAGCAGTTCTTC. Protein product: CAWTLMWGSGNEQFF. V is TRBV30 and J is TRBJ2-1, with D perhaps assigned TRBD1 or TRBD2 (5 bases each). Germline CDR1 reads GTSNPN; CDR2 reads SVGIG (reference sequence). The CDR3 extends over 15 amino acids. Trimming left V 4 bases short and J 7 bases short, with 20 bases between. Full variable domain (outside the CDR3, taken from reference TRBV30 and TRBJ2-1): SQTIHQWPATLVQPVGSPLSLECTVEGTSNPNLYWYRQAAGRGLQLLFYSVGIGQISSEVPQNLSASRPQDRQFILSSKKLLLSDSGFYLCAWTLMWGSGNEQFFGPGTRLTVL.